The 23 T cell receptor beta chains presented below share a single source sample, sequenced in a study of blood T cell repertoires in COVID-19 (dated by TCRdb to 2018 to 2020). Library creation used the immunoSEQ multiplex PCR assay. The clones in this table, taken by TCRdb from immuneACCESS, are in-frame only. Not every clone is retained; where verified, under half of the shortfall comes from an unresolved V gene, and the cause of the rest is unknown. The sample profile shows approximately 70,000 clones; roughly 77% of them were found once. The top ten clones comprise roughly 0.83% of the sample. The source material was peripheral blood. Receptors originate from an older woman with acute or convalescent COVID-19.

This clone showed up many times. This chain links TRBV6-6 with TRBJ2-1; D may be TRBD2 (5 bases). Per the germline V gene, CDR1 is MNHNY and CDR2 is SVGAGI (reference sequence). The CDR3 has 14 residues. The germline V and J ends were trimmed by 2 bases and 6 bases, with 11 bases remaining between them. Here the CDR3 reads CASSYLEAINEQFF. Written as DNA, the CDR3 is TGTGCCAGCAGTTACCTGGAGGCTATCAATGAGCAGTTCTTC.

J is TRBJ1-3 and V is TRBV6-5; 12 nucleotides agree with TRBD1. V was pared by 4 bases and J by 4 bases, with 5 bases of the junction left unmatched. CDR1 and CDR2 (germline): MNHEY, SVGAGI. The CDR3 runs 16 residues. The CDR3 sequence: CASSWDRGLSGNTIYF. CDR3 in DNA: TGTGCCAGCAGTTGGGACAGGGGGCTATCCGGAAACACCATATATTTT.

The rearrangement uses TRBV27 and TRBJ2-7; D possibly corresponds to TRBD2 (5 bases). The CDR3 runs to 13 residues. The germline V gene has CDR1 MNHEY and CDR2 SMNVEV (reference sequence). Trimming stripped 5 bases from V and 5 bases from J, with 13 bases between. CDR3 loop: CASSRGQRNEQYF. In nucleotides, the CDR3 is TGTGCCAGCAGTCGAGGGCAGAGGAACGAGCAGTACTTC.

This clone was counted a single time. V gene TRBV19 combines with J gene TRBJ1-1; no clear D. This CDR3 is built from 14 residues. Germline V lookup: CDR1 LNHDA, CDR2 SQIVND (reference sequence). V was cut by 8 bases and J by 0 bases, with 13 bases left in between. CDR3 nucleotide sequence: TGTGCCAGTCGCCGGTTAGAGGTGAACACTGAAGCTTTCTTT. Translated, it gives CASRRLEVNTEAFF.

The rearrangement links TRBV5-4 to TRBJ2-5, with 11 bases aligning to TRBD2. CDR1 and CDR2 from the germline V gene are SGHNT and YYREEE (reference sequence). The J segment lost 0 bases and the V segment lost 4 bases, leaving 8 bases of the junction unmatched. The CDR3 totals 17 residues. CDR3 protein: CASSRPSGGRDQETQYF. CDR3 coding DNA: TGTGCCAGCAGCCGACCTAGCGGGGGGCGGGACCAAGAGACCCAGTACTTC.

This rearrangement joins TRBV28 to TRBJ1-3, with no clear D. This CDR3 region has 17 residues. Germline CDR1 MDHEN, CDR2 SYDVKM. The V gene lost 3 bases and the J gene lost 0 bases, with 15 bases spanning the gap. CDR3 DNA: TGTGCCAGCAGTTTCCCCCTGACAAGCTACTCTGGAAACACCATATATTTT. This translates into CASSFPLTSYSGNTIYF.

The chain employs TRBV2 and TRBJ1-2, with a weak D call TRBD1 (5 bases). CDR3 length: 13 residues. With 6 bases removed from V and 9 bases from J, the gap between germline ends came to 17 bases. Germline CDR1 is SNHLY and CDR2 is FYNNEI. The CDR3: CASRFSTVGRYTF. CDR3 sequence (DNA): TGTGCCAGCAGATTCTCGACAGTTGGTCGCTACACCTTC.

The gene calls are TRBV19 and TRBJ1-6, with a possible D match to TRBD1 (6 bases). Trimming shortened V by 5 bases and J by 4 bases, and 15 bases separated the two germline ends. This CDR3 region has 16 residues. The V gene's germline CDR1 is LNHDA and CDR2 SQIVND (reference sequence). CDR3 sequence (DNA): TGTGCCAGTAGTCCGGCGGTGGGGGCTTATAATTCACCCCTCCACTTT. It translates to CASSPAVGAYNSPLHF. The variable domain in full, with the rest retrieved from reference TRBV19 and TRBJ1-6, is DGGITQSPKYLFRKEGQNVTLSCEQNLNHDAMYWYRQDPGQGLRLIYYSQIVNDFQKGDIAEGYSVSREKKESFPLTVTSAQKNPTAFYLCASSPAVGAYNSPLHFGNGTRLTVT.

As for this clone: This CDR3 is also generated by other DNA sequences in the sample. This chain uses TRBV19 with TRBJ2-2, with 10 bases lining up with TRBD1. CDR1 and CDR2 (germline): LNHDA, SQIVND (reference sequence). The trim removed 4 bases at V and 5 bases at J, leaving 1 base unmatched. The CDR3 loop spans 14 amino acids. In DNA form, the CDR3 reads TGTGCCAGTAGTAGGACAGGGGGGACCGGGGAGCTGTTTTTT. It is translated as CASSRTGGTGELFF.

The J gene is TRBJ2-1, the V gene TRBV27, with TRBD2 matching 8 bases. V dropped 10 bases and J dropped 6; count of bases not matched to a gene: 20. Germline loops: CDR1 MNHEY, CDR2 SMNVEV (reference sequence). This CDR3 comprises 17 residues. The CDR3 DNA reads TGTGCCACCAGGGTGACGGGAGGGGTGGGATTCCTCAATGAGCAGTTCTTC. Translation: CATRVTGGVGFLNEQFF.

The chain has TRBV2 and TRBJ2-7, with a tentative D call TRBD1 (6 bases). The germline gives CDR1 SNHLY, CDR2 FYNNEI. This CDR3 is built from 16 residues. Trimming left V 5 bases short and J 2 bases short, with 19 bases between. This CDR3 is CASSPDRPQGTYEQYF. The CDR3 DNA sequence: TGTGCCAGCAGTCCTGACAGGCCCCAAGGGACCTACGAGCAGTACTTC.

V gene TRBV27 combines with J gene TRBJ1-2; tentative D call: TRBD1 (5 bases). Germline lookup yields CDR1 MNHEY and CDR2 SMNVEV (reference sequence). Deletions cut 0 bases from V and 4 bases from J, with 12 bases between. This CDR3 contains 15 residues. The CDR3 DNA reads TGTGCCAGCAGTTTATCCGGGGGGTTTGCCTATGGCTACACCTTC. The encoded protein is CASSLSGGFAYGYTF.

This chain connects TRBV5-1 to TRBJ2-1; D is undetermined. Germline values: CDR1 SGHRS, CDR2 YFSETQ. Trimming removed 4 bases from V and 0 bases from J, with 11 bases in between. CDR3 length equals 15 residues. CDR3 sequence: CASSSTPSSYNEQFF. The CDR3 nucleotides are TGCGCCAGCAGCAGCACTCCTTCCTCCTACAATGAGCAGTTCTTC.

The rearrangement uses TRBV4-1 and TRBJ2-3; 10 nucleotides match TRBD2. The CDR3 extends over 15 amino acids. V was pared by 0 bases and J by 6 bases, with 3 bases of the junction left unmatched. CDR1 is MGHRA, CDR2 YSYEKL, per germline. CDR3 amino acids: CASSQDSSGRDTQYF. The CDR3 nucleotides read TGCGCCAGCAGCCAAGATAGTAGCGGGAGGGATACGCAGTATTTT.

The chain carries TRBV12-3 or TRBV12-4 and TRBJ2-1, with D maybe TRBD2 (5 bases). V lost 5 bases and J 9 bases, leaving 11 bases between the germline ends. CDR3 size: 12 residues. The CDR3 nucleotides are TGTGCCAGCAGTATCCTAGCTGCTGAGCAGTTCTTC. Amino acid sequence: CASSILAAEQFF.

This clone has a single count. The chain joins TRBV6-6 to TRBJ2-7, with 7 bases fitting TRBD2. J was trimmed by 2 bases and V by 4 bases; bases with no gene match: 8. Germline CDR1 and CDR2: MNHNY and SVGAGI (reference sequence). CDR3 length: 15 residues. The CDR3 is CASSFSASGTYEQYF. CDR3 DNA sequence: TGTGCCAGCAGTTTCTCGGCTAGCGGAACCTACGAGCAGTACTTC.

The gene calls are TRBV15 and TRBJ2-1; D may be TRBD1 (5 bases). The CDR3 has 16 amino acids. The ends were cut back, 4 bases at V and 6 bases at J, with 19 bases in the middle. Germline V gives CDR1 LNHNV, CDR2 YYDKDF (reference sequence). The CDR3 DNA reads as TGTGCCACCAGCACGAGAACAACCAAAGGGGCCAATGAGCAGTTCTTC. Protein sequence: CATSTRTTKGANEQFF. Full variable domain (remainder filled in from reference TRBV15 and TRBJ2-1): DAMVIQNPRYQVTQFGKPVTLSCSQTLNHNVMYWYQQKSSQAPKLLFHYYDKDFNNEADTPDNFQSRRPNTSFCFLDIRSPGLGDTAMYLCATSTRTTKGANEQFFGPGTRLTVL.

V usage is TRBV27 and J usage is TRBJ2-1; 8 bases match TRBD2. Per the germline V gene, CDR1 is MNHEY and CDR2 is SMNVEV (reference sequence). The CDR3 is 15 amino acids. J gave up 0 bases and V 6 bases, and 4 bases lay outside the gene matches. CDR3 sequence reads: CASRSGLASYNEQFF. The CDR3, as DNA: TGTGCCAGCAGATCCGGACTAGCCTCCTACAATGAGCAGTTCTTC.

This clone was picked up one time. The V call is TRBV29-1, the J call TRBJ1-6, with D possibly matching TRBD1 (5 bases). This CDR3 is 12 amino acids long. The germline V gene encodes CDR1 SQVTM and CDR2 ANQGSEA. Trimming took off 6 bases at V and 4 bases at J, with 7 bases between the two ends. The CDR3 reads CSVGTYNSPLHF. CDR3 sequence (DNA): TGCAGCGTCGGGACTTATAATTCACCCCTCCACTTT. The variable domain in full, completed from reference TRBV29-1 and TRBJ1-6, reads SAVISQKPSRDICQRGTSLTIQCQVDSQVTMMFWYRQQPGQSLTLIATANQGSEATYESGFVIDKFPISRPNLTFSTLTVSNMSPEDSSIYLCSVGTYNSPLHFGNGTRLTVT.

The chain joins TRBV25-1 to TRBJ1-1, with 7 bases aligning to TRBD1. The CDR3 sequence is 17 residues long. CDR1 MGHDK and CDR2 SYGVNS come from the germline V gene. The trim removed 0 bases at V and 6 bases at J, leaving 13 bases unmatched. The CDR3 DNA reads TGTGCCAGCAGTGAATATAATCCGTTTACAGGGGAGGCTGAAGCTTTCTTT. Translating it yields CASSEYNPFTGEAEAFF.

The V call is TRBV18, the J call TRBJ1-4; no clear D. Germline V CDR1 and CDR2: KGHSH, LQKENI. The CDR3 consists of 15 residues. V was cut by 3 bases and J by 8 bases, with 16 bases left in between. Written as DNA, the CDR3 is TGTGCCAGCTCACCCCAACCGGACGGGAGAGAAAAACTGTTTTTT. Amino acid sequence: CASSPQPDGREKLFF.

The V call is TRBV7-9, the J call TRBJ1-4; no clear D. The CDR3 runs to 16 residues. The ends were cut back, 7 bases at V and 0 bases at J, with 15 bases in the middle. Germline lookup yields CDR1 SEHNR and CDR2 FQNEAQ (reference sequence). The CDR3 here is CASTTERIATNEKLFF. DNA for the CDR3: TGTGCCAGCACCACGGAGCGAATCGCAACTAATGAAAAACTGTTTTTT.

This chain joins TRBV18 and TRBJ1-2; weak D call: TRBD1 (6 bases). Trimming removed 1 base from V and 0 bases from J, with 9 bases in between. Germline lookup yields CDR1 KGHSH and CDR2 LQKENI. This CDR3 region has 15 residues. The CDR3 DNA sequence: TGTGCCAGCTCACCACGGGGGGGGCCTAACTATGGCTACACCTTC. This gives the protein CASSPRGGPNYGYTF.